The 2 T cell receptor beta chains below all came from one sample that was sequenced in a study of vaccination effects on CD4 cells after COVID-19. A 10-day culture period preceded the isolation of CD4+ T cells. Each participant was administered two doses of either the BNT162b2 or the mRNA-1273 vaccine. Method: immunoSEQ multiplex PCR; TCRdb's copy keeps in-frame clones and lacks some. Of roughly 40,000 clones detected, around 73% appear once; the ten largest clones hold 7% to 8%. The antigens for these receptors are not known. The starting material was CD4+ T cells from PBMCs cultured without peptide, obtained after COVID-19 vaccination. The source is a human donor who received a COVID-19 vaccine.

The J gene is TRBJ1-2, the V gene TRBV29-1; 7 bases agree with TRBD1. The CDR3 runs to 18 residues. From germline, CDR1 is SQVTM and CDR2 ANQGSEA. The CDR3 sequence is CRKEGVGSPCRGYFGYTF. CDR3 nucleotides: TGCAGGAAAGAAGGCGTTGGGTCTCCGTGCAGGGGGTATTTTGGCTACACCTTC.

This rearrangement joins TRBV18 to TRBJ2-5, with D possibly being TRBD2 (5 bases). Germline lookup yields CDR1 KGHSH and CDR2 LQKENI. Trimming removed 6 bases from V and 1 base from J, with 27 bases in between. CDR3 length: 19 residues. The CDR3 here is CASSPSPGGGWVVQETQYF. The CDR3 DNA reads TGTGCCAGCTCCCCATCACCGGGTGGAGGCTGGGTAGTCCAAGAGACCCAGTACTTC.